This TCR beta chain was captured in a study of shared clonotypes between healthy human individuals. Study-wide findings and caveats: Unshared clonotypes carried lower generation probabilities than those common to all four donors.

Profiling relied on immunoSEQ multiplex PCR, and the TCRdb table lists in-frame clones only, not all of them. The sample yields some 2,500,000 clones, approximately 94% seen once. The germline gives CDR1 SGHAT, CDR2 FQNNGV. The CDR3 totals 13 residues. V lost 3 bases and J lost 7, with 12 bases in between. This clone was counted only a few times. Its antigen is currently unknown. The receptor was derived from a man aged 18 to 29 in good health. Some clones in this sample may be carry-over from other donors' samples. The sequenced material came from naive CD4+ T cells from PBMCs. Described subset: CD45RA+ positively selected. The chain has TRBV11-2 and TRBJ1-1; no clear D gene. The CDR3 region has the DNA TGTGCCAGCAGCTTCCTGTCAGGTGGTGAAGCTTTCTTT. Its protein product is CASSFLSGGEAFF.